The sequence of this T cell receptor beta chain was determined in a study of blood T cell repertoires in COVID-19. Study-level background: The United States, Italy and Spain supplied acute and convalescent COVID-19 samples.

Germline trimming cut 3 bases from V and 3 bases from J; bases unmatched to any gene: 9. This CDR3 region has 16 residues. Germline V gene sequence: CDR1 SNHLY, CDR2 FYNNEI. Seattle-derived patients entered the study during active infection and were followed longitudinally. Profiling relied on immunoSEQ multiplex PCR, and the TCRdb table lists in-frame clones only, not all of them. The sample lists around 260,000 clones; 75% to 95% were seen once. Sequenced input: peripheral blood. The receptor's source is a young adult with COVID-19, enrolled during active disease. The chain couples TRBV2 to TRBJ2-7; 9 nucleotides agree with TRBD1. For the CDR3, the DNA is TGTGCCAGCAGTGAGGGCGGGACAGGGATCGTCTACGAGCAGTACTTC. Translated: CASSEGGTGIVYEQYF.